Listed below are T cell receptor beta chains from one sample, sequenced in a study of blood T cells in healthy people across ages. TCRdb fed the 5' RACE reads into MiXCR, producing one record per CDR3 protein. The sample carries over 600,000 distinct CDR3 sequences, roughly 50% recorded once. The material sequenced was blood. The receptors were sampled from a man aged 35 to 55 in good health. CDR3s include the opening cysteine and the closing phenylalanine or tryptophan. A D gene is named only where the DNA matches it firmly. Clone size is not always given. Where it is, it says once, few, many or a class for expanded clones.

J: TRBJ2-7; size: .; V: TRBV12-3/TRBV12-4; length: 11; D: .; CDR3: CASVSAGEQYF; DNA: TGTGCCAGCGTCAGCGCAGGGGAGCAGTACTTC
J: TRBJ2-7; size: few; V: TRBV3-1; length: 15; D: TRBD2; CDR3: CASSPTSGNSYEQYF; DNA: TGTGCCAGCAGCCCGACTAGCGGAAACTCCTACGAGCAGTACTTC
J: TRBJ2-3; size: .; V: TRBV5-1; length: 18; D: .; CDR3: CASNKQPGTTSSTDTQSF; DNA: TGCGCCAGCAACAAACAACCCGGGACAACTTCTAGCACAGATACGCAGTCTTTT
J: TRBJ2-3; size: few; V: TRBV29-1; length: 14; D: .; CDR3: CSVEEGVITDTQYF; DNA: TGCAGCGTTGAAGAAGGTGTCATCACAGATACGCAGTATTTT
J: TRBJ2-1; size: .; V: TRBV20-1; length: 16; D: TRBD2; CDR3: CSAPAGGLGGLGVQFF; DNA: TGCAGTGCCCCAGCGGGGGGGTTGGGGGGTCTCGGTGTGCAGTTCTTC
J: TRBJ2-1; size: .; V: TRBV6-2/TRBV6-3; length: 13; D: .; CDR3: CASSILSYNEQFF; DNA: TGTGCCAGCAGCATACTCAGTTACAATGAGCAGTTCTTC
J: TRBJ2-5; size: .; V: TRBV6-6; length: 15; D: TRBD1; CDR3: CAGSYSGTEQETQYF; DNA: TGTGCCGGCAGTTACTCCGGGACAGAACAAGAGACCCAGTACTTC
J: TRBJ2-7; size: .; V: TRBV27; length: 12; D: .; CDR3: CASGYQPHEQYF; DNA: TGTGCCAGCGGATATCAGCCCCACGAGCAGTACTTC
J: TRBJ2-1; size: few; V: TRBV5-1; length: 15; D: TRBD1; CDR3: CASSNIGQGPQEGFF; DNA: TGCGCCAGCAGCAACATCGGACAGGGGCCACAAGAGGGGTTCTTC
J: TRBJ1-2; size: .; V: TRBV6-5; length: 16; D: .; CDR3: CASTKTRGIANYGYTF; DNA: TGTGCCAGCACCAAAACCCGGGGAATAGCTAACTATGGCTACACCTTC
J: TRBJ2-7; size: few; V: TRBV12-3/TRBV12-4; length: 16; D: TRBD2; CDR3: CASSPNAGVQSYEQYF; DNA: TGTGCCAGCAGTCCAAACGCGGGGGTACAATCCTACGAGCAGTACTTC
J: TRBJ1-6; size: .; V: TRBV6-4; length: 14; D: .; CDR3: CASSDSIQGSPLHF; DNA: TGTGCCAGCAGTGACTCGATCCAGGGGTCACCCCTCCACTTT
J: TRBJ2-7; size: .; V: TRBV12-3/TRBV12-4; length: 13; D: .; CDR3: CASSWTPTYEQYF; DNA: TGTGCCAGCAGCTGGACACCAACCTACGAGCAGTACTTC
J: TRBJ2-5; size: few; V: TRBV28; length: 14; D: .; CDR3: CASSFSGREETQYF; DNA: TGTGCCAGCAGTTTTTCGGGACGGGAAGAGACCCAGTACTTC
J: TRBJ2-1; size: .; V: TRBV11-3; length: 12; D: .; CDR3: CASSSDEDEQFF; DNA: TGTGCCAGCAGCTCAGACGAGGATGAGCAGTTCTTC
J: TRBJ1-2; size: .; V: TRBV21-1; length: 13; D: .; CDR3: CASSKGQHYGYTF; DNA: TGTGCCAGCAGCAAAGGACAGCACTATGGCTACACCTTC
J: TRBJ2-5; size: .; V: TRBV2; length: 14; D: .; CDR3: CASRGPPAGETQYF; DNA: TGTGCCAGCAGAGGACCACCCGCCGGAGAGACCCAGTACTTC
J: TRBJ1-6; size: few; V: TRBV9; length: 15; D: .; CDR3: CASSLTRDANSPLHF; DNA: TGTGCCAGCAGCCTGACCCGGGACGCAAATTCACCCCTCCACTTT
J: TRBJ1-6; size: .; V: TRBV20-1; length: 15; D: .; CDR3: CSARDVGTSNSPLHF; DNA: TGCAGTGCTAGAGATGTCGGGACAAGTAATTCACCCCTCCACTTT
J: TRBJ2-3; size: few; V: TRBV10-3; length: 16; D: .; CDR3: CAISESSLTQAGTQYF; DNA: TGTGCCATCAGTGAGTCGTCCCTAACCCAGGCGGGTACGCAGTATTTT
J: TRBJ1-2; size: .; V: TRBV7-2; length: 15; D: TRBD1; CDR3: CASSWTPGQHYGYTF; DNA: TGTGCCAGCAGTTGGACTCCGGGACAGCACTATGGCTACACCTTC
J: TRBJ2-3; size: few; V: TRBV12-3/TRBV12-4; length: 15; D: TRBD2; CDR3: CAAMFSGGPTDTQYF; DNA: TGTGCCGCTATGTTTAGCGGGGGACCCACAGATACGCAGTATTTT
J: TRBJ2-2; size: .; V: TRBV4-2; length: 17; D: TRBD1; CDR3: CASSPQPWTGDTGELFF; DNA: TGTGCCAGCAGCCCCCAACCTTGGACAGGGGACACCGGGGAGCTGTTTTTT
J: TRBJ2-4; size: once; V: TRBV7-2; length: 15; D: TRBD2; CDR3: CASSQGLAGAGIQYF; DNA: TGTGCCAGCAGCCAAGGACTAGCGGGAGCGGGCATTCAGTACTTC
J: TRBJ1-2; size: .; V: TRBV6-2/TRBV6-3; length: 15; D: .; CDR3: CATQGQTSTYCGYTF; DNA: TGTGCCACACAAGGACAGACAAGTACCTACTGTGGCTACACCTTC
J: TRBJ2-5; size: .; V: TRBV20-1; length: 15; D: .; CDR3: CSARDGTGPKRDQYF; DNA: TGCAGTGCTAGAGATGGGACGGGACCCAAGAGAGACCAGTACTTC
J: TRBJ1-1; size: .; V: TRBV7-2; length: 14; D: .; CDR3: CASSLTRLNTEAFF; DNA: TGTGCCAGCAGCCTCACCCGACTGAACACTGAAGCTTTCTTT
J: TRBJ2-6; size: .; V: TRBV28; length: 16; D: .; CDR3: CASSKRGVSGANVLTF; DNA: TGTGCCAGCAGTAAACGAGGGGTTTCTGGGGCCAACGTCCTGACTTTC
J: TRBJ2-7; size: .; V: TRBV10-3; length: 15; D: .; CDR3: CAISTSDRAPGEQYF; DNA: .
J: TRBJ2-3; size: few; V: TRBV12-3/TRBV12-4; length: 16; D: TRBD2; CDR3: CASSPSSGRNTDTQYF; DNA: TGTGCCAGCAGCCCATCAAGCGGGAGGAACACAGATACGCAGTATTTT
J: TRBJ2-5; size: few; V: TRBV28; length: 14; D: .; CDR3: CASSRTDSRGTQYF; DNA: TGTGCCAGCAGTCGAACGGACAGCCGGGGGACCCAGTACTTC
J: TRBJ2-5; size: .; V: TRBV5-1; length: 11; D: .; CDR3: CASRQSNEQYF; DNA: TGCGCCAGCAGACAGTCAAATGAGCAGTACTTC
J: TRBJ1-1; size: few; V: TRBV29-1; length: 15; D: .; CDR3: CSVENLVLRGTEAFF; DNA: TGCAGCGTTGAGAATCTGGTCCTGAGGGGGACTGAAGCTTTCTTT
J: TRBJ2-1; size: .; V: TRBV24-1; length: 16; D: TRBD1; CDR3: CATSDPGQGAYNEQFF; DNA: TGTGCCACCAGTGATCCGGGACAGGGGGCCTACAATGAGCAGTTCTTC
J: TRBJ2-7; size: few; V: TRBV29-1; length: 12; D: .; CDR3: CSVGGWARPQYF; DNA: TGCAGCGTTGGAGGCTGGGCAAGGCCACAGTACTTC
J: TRBJ2-5; size: .; V: TRBV6-5; length: 16; D: .; CDR3: CASSYFGTGNQETQYF; DNA: TGTGCCAGCAGTTACTTTGGGACGGGAAACCAAGAGACCCAGTACTTC
J: TRBJ2-1; size: once; V: TRBV4-2; length: 14; D: .; CDR3: CASSQEGVVNEQFF; DNA: TGTGCCAGCAGCCAGGAAGGGGTGGTTAATGAGCAGTTCTTC
J: TRBJ2-5; size: few; V: TRBV14; length: 16; D: .; CDR3: CASSQAFRGARETQYF; DNA: TGTGCCAGCAGCCAAGCGTTTCGGGGGGCAAGAGAGACCCAGTACTTC
J: TRBJ2-5; size: .; V: TRBV12-3/TRBV12-4; length: 14; D: TRBD1; CDR3: CASSRTGGDYKQYF; DNA: TGTGCCAGCAGCCGGACAGGGGGAGATTACAAGCAGTACTTC
J: TRBJ2-1; size: .; V: TRBV14; length: 13; D: .; CDR3: CASSQVLQGEQFF; DNA: TGTGCCAGCAGCCAAGTTCTCCAGGGTGAGCAGTTCTTC
J: TRBJ2-6; size: many; V: TRBV11-2; length: 18; D: TRBD1; CDR3: CASSEIPGQGSGANVLTF; DNA: TGTGCCAGCAGCGAGATACCGGGACAGGGCTCTGGGGCCAACGTCCTGACTTTC
J: TRBJ2-7; size: .; V: TRBV6-6; length: 15; D: .; CDR3: CASSSPDKGQYEQYF; DNA: TGTGCCAGCAGTTCCCCGGACAAGGGGCAATACGAGCAGTACTTC
J: TRBJ2-5; size: few; V: TRBV3-1; length: 15; D: .; CDR3: CASSPHSSLSETQYF; DNA: TGTGCCAGCAGCCCCCATTCGTCCCTCTCAGAGACCCAGTACTTC
J: TRBJ2-7; size: .; V: TRBV27; length: 14; D: TRBD2; CDR3: CASSFRGDQGEQYF; DNA: TGTGCCAGCAGTTTCCGGGGGGACCAAGGGGAGCAGTACTTC
J: TRBJ2-5; size: .; V: TRBV7-2; length: 15; D: .; CDR3: CASSAMGRWGETQYF; DNA: TGTGCCAGCAGCGCCATGGGACGGTGGGGAGAGACCCAGTACTTC
J: TRBJ2-5; size: .; V: TRBV7-2; length: 13; D: .; CDR3: CASGLPEVETQYF; DNA: TGTGCCAGCGGCTTACCCGAGGTTGAGACCCAGTACTTC
J: TRBJ1-5; size: .; V: TRBV3-1; length: 13; D: .; CDR3: CASSQDVLQPQHF; DNA: TGTGCCAGCAGCCAAGATGTACTTCAGCCCCAGCATTTT
J: TRBJ2-6; size: .; V: TRBV7-2; length: 16; D: .; CDR3: CASSLSQSSGANVLTF; DNA: TGTGCCAGCAGCTTAAGTCAAAGCTCTGGGGCCAACGTCCTGACTTTC
J: TRBJ1-2; size: few; V: TRBV7-6; length: 18; D: .; CDR3: CASSSNPYLTDNNYGYTF; DNA: TGTGCCAGCAGCTCCAATCCTTATTTGACGGATAATAACTATGGCTACACCTTC
J: TRBJ1-2; size: .; V: TRBV5-6; length: 17; D: TRBD1; CDR3: CASSYYRGTRFDYGYTF; DNA: TGTGCCAGCAGCTACTACAGGGGCACAAGGTTCGACTATGGCTACACCTTC
J: TRBJ1-5; size: .; V: TRBV5-1; length: 15; D: .; CDR3: CASSPFGRSDQPQHF; DNA: TGCGCCAGCAGCCCCTTCGGGAGGTCTGATCAGCCCCAGCATTTT
J: TRBJ1-1; size: few; V: TRBV11-3; length: 16; D: .; CDR3: CASSLAWGQGRTEAFF; DNA: TGTGCCAGCAGCTTAGCCTGGGGGCAGGGGAGGACTGAAGCTTTCTTT
J: TRBJ1-2; size: .; V: TRBV29-1; length: 11; D: .; CDR3: CSGEGAYGYTF; DNA: TGCAGCGGTGAAGGAGCATATGGCTACACCTTC
J: TRBJ1-6; size: .; V: TRBV27; length: 17; D: .; CDR3: CASSSTSGGLEDSPLHF; DNA: TGTGCCAGCAGTTCCACTTCGGGGGGGCTGGAAGACTCACCCCTCCACTTT